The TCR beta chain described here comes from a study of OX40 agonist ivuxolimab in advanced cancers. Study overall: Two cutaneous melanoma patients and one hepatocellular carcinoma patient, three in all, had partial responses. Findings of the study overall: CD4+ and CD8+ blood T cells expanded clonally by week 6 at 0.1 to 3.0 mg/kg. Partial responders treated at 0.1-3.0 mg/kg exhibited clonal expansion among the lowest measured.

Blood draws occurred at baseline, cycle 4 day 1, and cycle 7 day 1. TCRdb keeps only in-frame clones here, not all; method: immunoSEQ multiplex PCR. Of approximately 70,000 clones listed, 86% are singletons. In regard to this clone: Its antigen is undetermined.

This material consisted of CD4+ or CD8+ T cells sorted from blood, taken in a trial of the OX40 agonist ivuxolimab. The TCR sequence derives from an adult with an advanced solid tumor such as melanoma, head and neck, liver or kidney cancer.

In nucleotides, the CDR3 is TGTGCCAGCAGTTACGGGGCGGCTAACTATGGCTACACCTTC. Its translation: CASSYGAANYGYTF. The chain joins TRBV6-6 to TRBJ1-2, with D tentatively TRBD1 (5 bases). V lost 2 bases to trimming and J lost 0 bases, with 7 bases between them. The CDR3 covers 14 residues. CDR1 and CDR2 (germline): MNHNY, SVGAGI (reference sequence).